The 23 T cell receptor beta chains in this list originate from one sample, sequenced in a study of cytomegalovirus exposure and HLA in healthy donors. Measured with immunoSEQ multiplex PCR; TCRdb has only the in-frame clones, and not every one. The data contain about 65,000 clones, around 96% of them singletons. The sequenced sample was PBMCs. The receptors originated from a young man in good health and CMV-seropositive.

The chain has TRBV2 and TRBJ2-2; D is ambiguous. Germline V gives CDR1 SNHLY, CDR2 FYNNEI. The germline V and J ends were trimmed by 8 bases and 1 base, with 5 bases remaining between them. The CDR3 contains 12 residues. The chain's CDR3 is CASYMNTGELFF. The CDR3 coding sequence is TGTGCCAGCTACATGAACACCGGGGAGCTGTTTTTT. Drawing the rest from reference TRBV2 and TRBJ2-2, the complete variable domain is EPEVTQTPSHQVTQMGQEVILRCVPISNHLYFYWYRQILGQKVEFLVSFYNNEISEKSEIFDDQFSVERPDGSNFTLKIRSTKLEDSAMYFCASYMNTGELFFGEGSRLTVL.

V gene TRBV14 combines with J gene TRBJ1-5, with a possible D match to TRBD1 (5 bases). The CDR3 spans 17 residues. The germline V gene has CDR1 SGHDN and CDR2 FVKESK. Trimming shortened V by 4 bases and J by 4 bases, and 20 bases separated the two germline ends. CDR3 sequence: CASSLDLQGGENQPQHF. DNA of the CDR3: TGTGCCAGCAGCCTCGACCTCCAGGGAGGAGAAAATCAGCCCCAGCATTTT.

V is TRBV6-6 and J is TRBJ2-7, with 11 bases aligning to TRBD1. Germline V gene sequence: CDR1 MNHNY, CDR2 SVGAGI (reference sequence). The CDR3 sequence is 14 residues long. J gave up 7 bases and V 4 bases, and 6 bases lay outside the gene matches. CDR3 sequence reads: CASSLGQGVGEQYF. CDR3 bases: TGTGCCAGCAGTTTGGGACAGGGGGTGGGGGAGCAGTACTTC.

This chain links TRBV2 with TRBJ2-7; the D is unclear. Germline CDR1 is SNHLY and CDR2 is FYNNEI. CDR3 length: 12 amino acids. The V gene lost 3 bases and the J gene lost 5 bases, with 8 bases spanning the gap. CDR3 nucleotides: TGTGCCAGCAGTGACCAGGTCGACGAGCAGTACTTC. Amino acid sequence: CASSDQVDEQYF.

The chain couples TRBV29-1 to TRBJ1-1; unclear D gene. Germline V gene data show CDR1 as SQVTM and CDR2 as ANQGSEA. Trimming removed 4 bases at V and 0 bases at J, with 21 bases between. The CDR3 has 17 amino acids. The CDR3 DNA follows: TGCAGCGTTGTCCCGCCCTCGTATCTGGGCTTGAACACTGAAGCTTTCTTT. Translated, it gives CSVVPPSYLGLNTEAFF.

The V gene is TRBV5-8, the J gene TRBJ1-4; 9 positions agree with TRBD1. Germline V gene lookup returns CDR1 SGHTS and CDR2 YDEGEE. V lost 6 bases to trimming and J lost 12 bases; unmatched junction nucleotides: 18. The length of the CDR3 is 16 residues. CDR3 protein: CASTPGTYRTGEELFF. CDR3 sequence (DNA): TGTGCCAGCACCCCGGGGACCTACCGGACAGGGGAGGAACTGTTTTTT.

This clone was recorded only once. The chain is built from TRBV7-9 and TRBJ2-7; 9 bases agree with TRBD2. CDR1 is SEHNR and CDR2 is FQNEAQ in the germline V gene (reference sequence). V trimming: 1 base; J trimming: 6 bases; junction bases outside the gene matches: 7. There are 15 residues in the CDR3. The CDR3 sequence: CASSLVGSGSREQYF. The CDR3 DNA is TGTGCCAGCAGCTTAGTGGGTAGCGGGAGTCGCGAGCAGTACTTC.

This clone came up once. The chain uses TRBV27 and TRBJ2-1; D is possibly TRBD2 (5 bases). Per germline, CDR1 MNHEY and CDR2 SMNVEV (reference sequence). V shed 6 bases and J shed 7 bases, with 22 bases lying between them. The CDR3 length is 16 residues. CDR3 region: CASSPHSSDRDNEQFF. CDR3 DNA: TGTGCCAGCAGCCCACACTCATCGGACCGGGATAATGAGCAGTTCTTC.

The chain couples TRBV11-2 to TRBJ2-1, with 8 bases lining up with TRBD2. Unmatched junction bases numbered 7, after V lost 4 bases and J lost 14 bases. CDR3 size: 12 residues. Germline CDR1 is SGHAT and CDR2 is FQNNGV. The CDR3 is CASSWTSLREFF. Written as DNA, the CDR3 is TGTGCCAGCAGCTGGACTAGCCTAAGGGAGTTCTTC.

V gene TRBV15 combines with J gene TRBJ2-5, with D maybe TRBD2 (6 bases). The CDR3 runs 16 residues. V was cut by 0 bases and J by 5 bases, with 16 bases left in between. Per germline, CDR1 LNHNV and CDR2 YYDKDF (reference sequence). This CDR3 is CATSRDKDLGRETQYF. CDR3 coding DNA: TGTGCCACCAGCAGAGATAAAGACCTTGGGAGGGAGACCCAGTACTTC.

This clone was counted once. The J gene is TRBJ2-3, the V gene TRBV9, with TRBD2 identical over 11 bases. V was pared by 4 bases and J by 0 bases, with 4 bases of the junction left unmatched. This CDR3 contains 16 residues. The germline V gene has CDR1 SGDLS and CDR2 YYNGEE. DNA for the CDR3: TGTGCCAGCAGCACCCCTAGCGGGGGGAGCACAGATACGCAGTATTTT. It yields the protein CASSTPSGGSTDTQYF.

A remark on this clone: The junction differs from germline at one of its ends, possibly a read error. The chain carries TRBV7-7 and TRBJ2-5; 7 nucleotides match TRBD2. CDR1 SSHAT and CDR2 FNYEAQ come from the germline V gene (reference sequence). The CDR3 sequence is 15 residues long. The CDR3 region is CASSSLPGLGETQYF. CDR3 bases: TGTGCTAGCAGCTCCCTACCCGGACTAGGAGAGACCCAGTACTTC.

The chain joins TRBV30 to TRBJ1-2, with D possibly TRBD1 on 5 matching bases. V was cut by 5 bases and J by 3 bases, with 7 bases left in between. Germline loops: CDR1 GTSNPN, CDR2 SVGIG (reference sequence). CDR3 size: 11 residues. The CDR3 loop reads CAWGRDYGYTF. CDR3 in DNA: TGTGCCTGGGGCAGGGACTATGGCTACACCTTC.

This chain joins TRBV5-1 and TRBJ2-1; 7 bases fit TRBD1. Germline V gene data show CDR1 as SGHRS and CDR2 as YFSETQ. Trimming removed 2 bases from V and 0 bases from J; junction bases left unmatched: 5. This CDR3 has 16 amino acids. CDR3 protein: CASSFQGVASYNEQFF. The CDR3 region has the DNA TGCGCCAGCAGCTTCCAGGGGGTGGCCTCCTACAATGAGCAGTTCTTC.

This sequence joins TRBV28 and TRBJ1-2; the D gene is possibly TRBD1 (6 bases). The CDR3 has 13 residues. V was shortened by 6 bases and J by 7 bases, with 15 bases between the two germline ends. Germline V gene data show CDR1 as MDHEN and CDR2 as SYDVKM. CDR3 coding DNA: TGTGCCAGCAGGATCACAGGGTCGCGTGGCTACACCTTC. It translates to CASRITGSRGYTF.

The V gene is TRBV6-5, the J gene TRBJ2-7; 7 bases line up with TRBD1. The J segment lost 0 bases and the V segment lost 5 bases, leaving 7 bases of the junction unmatched. Germline V gene data show CDR1 as MNHEY and CDR2 as SVGAGI. The CDR3 is 15 residues long. Written as DNA, the CDR3 is TGTGCCAGCAGTCCCGACAGGGCGAGCTCCTACGAGCAGTACTTC. Its translation is CASSPDRASSYEQYF.

The J gene is TRBJ1-5, the V gene TRBV6-1; maybe TRBD1 (6 bases). With 4 bases removed from V and 1 base from J, the gap between germline ends came to 17 bases. In germline, CDR1 is MNHNS, CDR2 SASEGT. The CDR3 spans 17 residues. The CDR3 DNA follows: TGTGCCAGCAGTGCGGGACACGGAAGCCTCAGCAATCAGCCCCAGCATTTT. Translated, it gives CASSAGHGSLSNQPQHF.

The rearrangement uses TRBV29-1 and TRBJ2-1; TRBD2 aligns across 8 bases. With 4 bases clipped from V and 3 bases from J, the junction kept 5 bases outside the gene matches. Germline CDR1 and CDR2: SQVTM and ANQGSEA. The CDR3 loop spans 14 amino acids. In nucleotides, the CDR3 is TGCAGCGTTGCCGGGACTAGTAACTACAATGAGCAGTTCTTC. Translated, it gives CSVAGTSNYNEQFF.

The chain carries TRBV27 and TRBJ2-5; no reliable D call. The CDR3 sequence is 14 residues long. The germline V and J ends were trimmed by 7 bases and 0 bases, with 12 bases remaining between them. Looked up from germline, CDR1 is MNHEY and CDR2 is SMNVEV (reference sequence). The CDR3 DNA sequence: TGTGCCAGCACCTCGAAACACCACCAAGAGACCCAGTACTTC. Translated, it gives CASTSKHHQETQYF.

This chain joins TRBV7-9 and TRBJ2-7; 8 bases are shared with TRBD1. Germline CDR1 SEHNR, CDR2 FQNEAQ (reference sequence). This CDR3 has 13 residues. Trimming at V came to 5 bases and at J to 5 bases, leaving 5 bases not matched to a gene. The CDR3 loop is CASSRTGSHEQYF. DNA of the CDR3: TGTGCCAGCAGCCGGACAGGGAGCCACGAGCAGTACTTC.

DNA of the CDR3: TGTGCCAGCAGCTTATCCGGGGATGAACCCGGGGAGCTGTTTTTT. Encoded protein: CASSLSGDEPGELFF. This rearrangement joins TRBV7-3 to TRBJ2-2; D is possibly TRBD2 (5 bases). The CDR3 has 15 residues. The V and J ends lost 2 bases and 6 bases respectively, with 13 bases between them. CDR1 and CDR2 (germline): SGHTA, FQGTGA.

The chain links TRBV28 to TRBJ2-7; TRBD1 agrees at 9 bases. Trimming took 2 bases from V and 6 from J; bases not matched to a gene: 11. Looked up from germline, CDR1 is MDHEN and CDR2 is SYDVKM. There are 16 residues in the CDR3. The CDR3 loop is CASSLGGQGMFGEQYF. CDR3 nucleotide sequence: TGTGCCAGCAGTTTAGGAGGACAGGGGATGTTCGGCGAGCAGTACTTC.

This clone was seen just once. This chain joins TRBV7-9 and TRBJ2-5; no reliable D call. CDR3 length: 14 residues. Germline V gene data show CDR1 as SEHNR and CDR2 as FQNEAQ (reference sequence). V was trimmed by 1 base and J by 1 base, leaving 7 bases between them. For the CDR3, the DNA is TGTGCCAGCAGCTTAGTTAACTTCCAAGAGACCCAGTACTTC. Protein: CASSLVNFQETQYF.